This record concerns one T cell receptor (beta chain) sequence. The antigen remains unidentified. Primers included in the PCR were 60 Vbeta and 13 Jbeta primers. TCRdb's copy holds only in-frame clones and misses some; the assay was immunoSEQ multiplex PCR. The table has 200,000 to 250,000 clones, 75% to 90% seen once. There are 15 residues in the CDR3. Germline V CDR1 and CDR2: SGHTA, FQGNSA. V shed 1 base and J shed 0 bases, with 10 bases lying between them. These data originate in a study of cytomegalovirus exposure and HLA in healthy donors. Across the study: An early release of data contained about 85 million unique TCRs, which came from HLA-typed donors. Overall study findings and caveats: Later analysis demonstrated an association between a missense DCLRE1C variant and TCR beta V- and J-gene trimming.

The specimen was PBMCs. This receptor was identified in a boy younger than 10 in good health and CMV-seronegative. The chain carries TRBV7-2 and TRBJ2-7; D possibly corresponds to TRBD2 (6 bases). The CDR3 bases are TGTGCCAGCAGCTTAGGGGGACTTCACTCCTACGAGCAGTACTTC. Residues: CASSLGGLHSYEQYF.